Listed below are T cell receptor beta chains from one sample, sequenced in a study of cytomegalovirus exposure and HLA in healthy donors. Clones were read by immunoSEQ multiplex PCR, and TCRdb kept only the in-frame ones, dropping some. The table has 200,000 to 250,000 clones, roughly 80% seen once; the top ten hold around 3.9%. The sample was PBMCs. The receptors here all came from a male donor in good health and CMV-seronegative. Both conserved end residues are part of each CDR3.

>TRBV28|TRBJ1-2
CASFRLAGGGYTF
>TRBV2|TRBJ2-3
CASRGTSGASSTDTQYF
>TRBV4-1|TRBJ2-3
CASSSSGGPVTDTQYF
>TRBV18|TRBJ2-2
CASSPPLAGGPGELFF
>TRBV6-1|TRBJ2-6
CASSEQDRGPPFGANVLTF
>TRBV7-6|TRBJ2-1
CASSLAGTSGRNEQFF
>TRBV15|TRBJ2-2
CATSRELAGGLGELFF
>TRBV29-1|NA
CSVGRTGARYEQYF
>TRBV2|TRBJ2-2
CASKKGQGASTGGTGELFF
>TRBV30|TRBJ1-3
CAWIPQGGLGNTIYF
>TRBV6-6|TRBJ2-7
CASSYLNTEQYF
>TRBV11-3|TRBJ2-7
CASSEEADEQYF
>TRBV27|TRBJ2-3
CASRQRTGEYDTDTQYF
>TRBV25-1|TRBJ2-1
CASSALDSDGSEQFF
>TRBV6-5|TRBJ1-2
CASSYPGQGYYGYTF
>TRBV9|TRBJ2-5
CASSHTSGSRETQYF
>TRBV2|TRBJ2-7
CASSPTRSSYEQYF
>TRBV5-4|TRBJ2-1
CASSFRDRPHNEQFF
>TRBV19|TRBJ2-7
CASSHTGGRNEQYF
>TRBV7-3|TRBJ2-2
CASSPRGTSFTNTGELFF
>TRBV7-2|TRBJ2-2
CASSQDVGNTGELFF
>TRBV14|TRBJ2-7
CASSLLRTGLSNEQYF
>TRBV6-5|TRBJ2-7
CASSDHGTGYEQYF
>TRBV23-1|TRBJ2-7
CASSHGHHSYEQYF
>TRBV6-5|NA
CASSTSGGEQYF
>TRBV7-2|TRBJ2-5
CASSFGTGAGETQYF
>TRBV5-6|TRBJ1-5
CASSLDELINQPQHF
>TRBV11-3|TRBJ2-7
CASSGSSDEQYF
>TRBV28|TRBJ1-4
CASLSGSTNEKLFF
>TRBV25-1|TRBJ1-2
CASRAGQGTYGYTF
>TRBV15|TRBJ2-3
CATSSGDTQYF
>TRBV6-5|TRBJ2-7
CASSPGQGSYEQYF
>TRBV10-3|TRBJ2-6
CAISPRGKTSGRSGANVLTF
>TRBV6-5|TRBJ2-7
CASSYSSPTGTHEQYF
>TRBV19|TRBJ2-5
CASSIEGKRRTQTQYF
>TRBV29-1|TRBJ2-2
CSVAGTGRLTGELFF
>TRBV19|TRBJ2-2
CASSADYTGELFF
>TRBV28|TRBJ2-1
CASSFSSGRARVYNEQFF
>TRBV6-5|TRBJ2-5
CASSPDRGLETQYF